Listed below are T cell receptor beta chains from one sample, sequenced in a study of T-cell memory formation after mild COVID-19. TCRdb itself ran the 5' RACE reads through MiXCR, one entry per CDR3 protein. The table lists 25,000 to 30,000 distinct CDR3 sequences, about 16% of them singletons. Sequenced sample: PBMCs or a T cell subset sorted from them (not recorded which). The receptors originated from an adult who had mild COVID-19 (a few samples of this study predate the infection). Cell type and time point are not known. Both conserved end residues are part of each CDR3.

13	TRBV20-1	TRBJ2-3	CSALLSSTDTQYF
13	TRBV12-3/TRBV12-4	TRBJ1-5	CASSLALGQPQHF
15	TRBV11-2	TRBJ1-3	CASSDVGWYGNTIYF
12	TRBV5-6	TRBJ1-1	CASSLDRYEAFF
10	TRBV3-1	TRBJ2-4	CASGREVQYF
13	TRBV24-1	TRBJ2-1	CATSRGLAFEQFF
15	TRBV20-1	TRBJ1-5	CSARVQGLNNQPQHF
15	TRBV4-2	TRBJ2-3	CASSQGGMPTDTQYF
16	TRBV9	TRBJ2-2	CASTRTGAANTGELFF
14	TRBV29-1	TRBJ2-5	CSVALQGAGETQYF
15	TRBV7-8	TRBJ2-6	CASSPPHSGANVLTF
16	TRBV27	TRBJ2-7	CASRPTGLLGTHEQYF
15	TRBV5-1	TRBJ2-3	CASIPGQGVTDTQYF
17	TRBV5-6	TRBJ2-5	CASSWGPRLTRWETQYF
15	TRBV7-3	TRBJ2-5	CASRANSGIGETQYF
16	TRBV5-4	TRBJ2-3	CASSGRQASGSDTQYF
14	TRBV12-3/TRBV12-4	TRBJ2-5	CASSLSGGQETQYF
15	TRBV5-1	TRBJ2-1	CASSLDGLPNNEQFF
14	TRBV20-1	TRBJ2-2	CSARKEGNTGELFF
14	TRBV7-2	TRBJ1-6	CASSPRTGDSPLHF
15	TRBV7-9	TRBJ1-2	CASSDTGAQVYGYTF
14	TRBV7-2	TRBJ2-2	CATPGGRVTGELFF